The clone carrying this TCR beta chain was counted once. This entry comes from a study of blood T cell repertoires in COVID-19. Study-level information: Some COVID-19 samples were acute and others convalescent; all came from the United States, Italy and Spain. In each case, the material was cDNA or gDNA derived from T cells, B-cell-depleted T cells, or PBMCs.

In the study's own analysis: Estimates of nucleated cell counts were drawn from the amplification of reference gene primers. Profiled with immunoSEQ multiplex PCR; TCRdb holds only in-frame clones, not every one. For V, J and clone size, that table is used; D and trimming come from the DNA. The data contain 55,000 to 70,000 clones, about four fifths of them seen just once; the ten biggest clones take up around 5%. Trimming left V 3 bases short and J 3 bases short, with 6 bases between. This CDR3 region has 13 residues. Germline V gives CDR1 SEHNR, CDR2 FQNEAQ (reference sequence). The sample consisted of peripheral blood. V is TRBV7-9 and J is TRBJ1-3; D gene unclear. The clonotype comes from a human donor in a cohort sampled during active COVID-19. The CDR3 nucleotides read TGTGCCAGCAGCTTGCACGGTGGAAACACCATATATTTT. This gives the protein CASSLHGGNTIYF.